This is a list of T cell receptor beta chains from one sample in a study of regulatory T cells in long-lasting Graves disease. TCRdb called the multiplex PCR reads again in MiXCR, with one record for every CDR3 protein. This table holds 420,000 or so distinct CDR3 sequences, around a quarter found once. The input for sequencing was peripheral blood mononuclear cells (PBMCs), taken when the disease was refractory, from a patient treated with antithyroid drugs. These receptors were taken from a female donor with Graves disease. CDR3s leave out the opening cysteine and the closing phenylalanine or tryptophan. Clone size, where shown, is once, few, many, or a class for clones that have expanded.

v_gene	j_gene	abundance	CDR3aa
TRBV27	TRBJ1-2	many	ASSRSGQTTTSYGYT
TRBV20-1	TRBJ2-1	few	SASVAGGVYNEQF
TRBV11-2	TRBJ2-7	NA	ASSISGDWSYEQY
TRBV20-1	TRBJ2-3	NA	RGVTGDTQY
TRBV4-2	TRBJ1-2	few	ASSHLGQFGGYT
TRBV28	TRBJ1-5	many	ASSLADRVRQPQH
TRBV20-1	TRBJ1-2	many	SASGTGVNYGYT
TRBV12-3/TRBV12-4	TRBJ2-2	NA	ASQNQGATGELF
TRBV15	TRBJ2-2	few	ATQDGSGELF
TRBV30	TRBJ1-5	NA	AWSVRDISNQPQH
TRBV6-1	TRBJ2-7	NA	ASSPLGDRGHRYEQY
TRBV12-3/TRBV12-4	TRBJ1-3	few	ASKPTGSSGNTIY
TRBV3-1	TRBJ2-7	many	ASSREISYEQY
TRBV7-9	TRBJ1-2	few	ASSPQGKDGYT
TRBV20-1	TRBJ1-2	few	SASPRGSILDGYT
TRBV20-1	TRBJ2-5	few	SARDRVRMGTQY
TRBV19	TRBJ1-5	few	ASMVSRISNQPQH
TRBV25-1	TRBJ2-7	NA	ASSESRAGGEQY
TRBV6-1	TRBJ2-4	NA	ASSLTGTSGRLH
TRBV30	TRBJ1-1	NA	AWRGQGTSGAF
TRBV6-1	TRBJ1-2	many	ASSRANYGYT
TRBV3-1	TRBJ2-2	few	ASSHKILTGELF
TRBV24-1	TRBJ2-5	many	ATSDPLAIQQETQY
TRBV2	TRBJ1-2	many	ASSLENYGYT
TRBV12-3/TRBV12-4	TRBJ2-5	many	ASSFSLSRTAQETQY
TRBV27	TRBJ1-1	many	ASSRQGLGTEAF
TRBV24-1	TRBJ2-7	NA	ATSDGTSGIYEQY
TRBV20-1	TRBJ1-4	few	SASSPRQGGNGEKLF
TRBV20-1	TRBJ2-4	few	SARDPRTGTRDIQY
TRBV27	TRBJ1-4	NA	ASSLSRLGLTTNEKLF
TRBV4-3	TRBJ2-7	NA	ASSQDWRNYEQY
TRBV20-1	TRBJ2-3	NA	SARGLAGVDTQY
TRBV9	TRBJ1-6	many	ASSLQAVLYSPLH
TRBV28	TRBJ2-2	NA	ASSFDTSGRPGELF
TRBV28	TRBJ1-2	NA	ASLLGTGGGYGYT
TRBV16	TRBJ1-2	NA	ASSPSGAWEGHT
TRBV6-1	TRBJ2-3	NA	ASSDLAEYTDTQY
TRBV20-1	TRBJ2-5	NA	SARWGTYLWTQY
TRBV9	TRBJ2-5	NA	ASSVSGGKTQY
TRBV5-8	TRBJ2-2	NA	ASSLGLAVLGTGELF
TRBV24-1	TRBJ2-7	once	ASPGGESSYEQY
TRBV20-1	TRBJ2-1	few	SATGDRIGNEQF
TRBV7-3	TRBJ2-7	many	ASSYSPGPSYEQY
TRBV20-1	TRBJ2-7	NA	SATLAGGPREQY
TRBV12-3/TRBV12-4	TRBJ2-7	many	ASSLPGLASEQY
TRBV19	TRBJ1-1	NA	ASSFTGLNTEAF
TRBV28	TRBJ1-2	NA	ATYPSTGDRGPGYGYT
TRBV5-1	TRBJ1-1	NA	ASSPNAPNTEAF
TRBV18	TRBJ2-1	NA	ASSPGAGVRTYNEQF
TRBV28	TRBJ1-1	many	ASSSPNTEAF
TRBV7-2	TRBJ1-1	many	ASSLARMNTEAF